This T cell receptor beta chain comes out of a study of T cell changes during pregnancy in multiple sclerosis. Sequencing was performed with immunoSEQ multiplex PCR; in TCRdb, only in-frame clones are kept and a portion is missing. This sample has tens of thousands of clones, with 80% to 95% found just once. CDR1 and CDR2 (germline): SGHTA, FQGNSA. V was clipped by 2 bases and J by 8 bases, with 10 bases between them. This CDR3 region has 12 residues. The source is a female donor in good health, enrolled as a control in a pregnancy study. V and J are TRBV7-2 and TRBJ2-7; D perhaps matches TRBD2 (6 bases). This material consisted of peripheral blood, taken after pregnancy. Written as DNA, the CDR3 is TGTGCCAGCAGCTTACGACGGGAGAAGCAGTACTTC. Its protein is CASSLRREKQYF.